A single sample gave rise to the 8 T cell receptor beta chains below, sequenced in a study of post-analysis software for immune sequencing data. General study results and limits: Controls had lower frequencies than patients of roughly five TRBV segments, which included TRBV5-6, TRBV5-1 and TRBV20-1.

TCR beta cDNA libraries had unique molecular identifiers. TCRdb reanalysed the PCR reads using MiXCR and keeps one entry per CDR3 protein. The sample consists of 650,000 to 850,000 distinct CDR3 sequences, about 45% of them appearing once. These receptors' targets are unknown. Sequenced sample: blood. The receptors originated from a girl under 18 with multiple sclerosis.

The rearrangement links TRBV9 to TRBJ2-7, with D perhaps matching TRBD1 (5 bases). The length of the CDR3 is 15 residues. Germline CDR1 and CDR2: SGDLS and YYNGEE. V was shortened by 5 bases and J by 4 bases, with 19 bases between the two germline ends. Here the CDR3 reads CASRDLTEFPYEQYF. As DNA, the CDR3 is TGTGCCAGCAGGGATTTGACAGAGTTCCCATACGAGCAGTACTTC.

The chain joins TRBV7-2 to TRBJ2-3; D is perhaps TRBD1 (5 bases). Trimming left V 5 bases short and J 3 bases short, with 18 bases between. Germline lookup yields CDR1 SGHTA and CDR2 FQGNSA. The CDR3 length is 16 residues. CDR3 DNA: TGTGCCAGCAGCCCCAAGGGGTTAGGGCGGACAGATACGCAGTATTTT. Its protein is CASSPKGLGRTDTQYF.

This clonotype was observed a few times. The chain is built from TRBV29-1 and TRBJ2-5, with 7 positions matching TRBD1. The DNA end favors TRBJ2-7, so the J call may be wrong. CDR1 and CDR2 from the germline V gene are SQVTM and ANQGSEA. This CDR3 contains 10 residues. The CDR3 region is CSVRGREQYF. The CDR3 nucleotides read TGCAGCGTAAGGGGGCGCGAGCAGTACTTC.

This chain links TRBV7-2 with TRBJ2-7; 9 nucleotides agree with TRBD1. The junction had 5 bases not matched to a gene; V was cut back by 5 bases and J by 0 bases. CDR1 and CDR2 (germline): SGHTA, FQGNSA. The CDR3 is 15 amino acids. This chain's CDR3 is CASSMDRGNSYEQYF. CDR3 DNA: TGTGCCAGCAGCATGGACAGGGGAAACTCCTACGAGCAGTACTTC.

In this sample, this clonotype turned up a few times. The chain is built from TRBV5-1 and TRBJ1-2; D is undetermined. The CDR3 runs to 13 residues. Trimming took off 4 bases at V and 8 bases at J, with 15 bases between the two ends. CDR1 and CDR2 from the germline V gene are SGHRS and YFSETQ. The CDR3 region is CASSEGVLEGYTF. CDR3 nucleotide sequence: TGCGCCAGCAGCGAGGGCGTCTTGGAAGGCTACACCTTC.

The rearrangement joins TRBV4-1 to TRBJ2-7; 7 bases agree with TRBD2. Losses at the gene ends were 1 base for V and 5 bases for J; bases not matched to a gene: 11. Per the germline V gene, CDR1 is MGHRA and CDR2 is YSYEKL. CDR3 length: 16 amino acids. CDR3 nucleotides: TGCGCCAGCAGCCAAGCGTCGGCGGGAGTGATTCACGAGCAGTACTTC. Its translation: CASSQASAGVIHEQYF.

This clonotype occurred a few times. V usage is TRBV19 and J usage is TRBJ2-6, with D hard to call. V shed 3 bases and J shed 0 bases, with 9 bases lying between them. This CDR3 comprises 16 residues. Germline V gives CDR1 LNHDA, CDR2 SQIVND (reference sequence). CDR3 sequence: CASSIDHDSGANVLTF. CDR3 nucleotides: TGTGCCAGTAGTATTGACCACGACTCTGGGGCCAACGTCCTGACTTTC.

V is TRBV4-3 and J is TRBJ1-2; D is uncertain. Per germline, CDR1 LGHNA and CDR2 YSLEER. This CDR3 comprises 14 residues. The V and J ends lost 0 bases and 3 bases respectively, with 8 bases between them. For the CDR3, the DNA is TGCGCCAGCAGCCAAGAGACGTATGACTATGGCTACACCTTC. It translates to CASSQETYDYGYTF.